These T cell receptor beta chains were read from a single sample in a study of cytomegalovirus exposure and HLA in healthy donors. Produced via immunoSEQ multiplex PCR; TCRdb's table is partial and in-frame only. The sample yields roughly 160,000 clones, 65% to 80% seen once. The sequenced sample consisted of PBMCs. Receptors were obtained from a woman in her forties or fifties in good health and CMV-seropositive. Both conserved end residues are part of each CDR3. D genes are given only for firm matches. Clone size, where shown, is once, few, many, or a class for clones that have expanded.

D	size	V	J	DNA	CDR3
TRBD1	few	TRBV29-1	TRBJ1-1	TGCAGCGTTCGGACAGGGGGGGACACTGAAGCTTTCTTT	CSVRTGGDTEAFF
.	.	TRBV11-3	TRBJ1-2	TGTGCCAGCAGCTTATTGAGTAACTATGGCTACACCTTC	CASSLLSNYGYTF
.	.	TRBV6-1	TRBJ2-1	TGTGCCAGCAGTCGGATGGGGCCGCCTTACAATGAGCAGTTCTTC	CASSRMGPPYNEQFF
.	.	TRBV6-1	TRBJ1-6	TGTGCCAGCAGTGAAGTGGACACCGATTCACCCCTCCACTTT	CASSEVDTDSPLHF
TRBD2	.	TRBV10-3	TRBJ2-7	TGTGCCATCAGTGAGGGGAGGGGACTTTACGAGCAGTACTTC	CAISEGRGLYEQYF
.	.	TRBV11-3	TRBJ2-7	TGTGCCAGCAGCTTAGCTCTAGGGGGGGGCGACGAGCAGTACTTC	CASSLALGGGDEQYF
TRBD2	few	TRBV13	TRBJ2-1	TGTGCCAGCAGCTCCCCCGACCCAACTAGCGGGAGATACAATGAGCAGTTCTTC	CASSSPDPTSGRYNEQFF
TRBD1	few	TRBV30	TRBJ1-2	TGTGCCTGGAGTGTGGAACAGGGGGTCGGCTACACCTTC	CAWSVEQGVGYTF
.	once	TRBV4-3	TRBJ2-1	TGCGCCAGCAGCCAAGGGGCAAGGCAGTTCTTC	CASSQGARQFF
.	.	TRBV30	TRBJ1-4	TGTGCCTGGAGTGTACGACGGAGGGATGGGAATGAAAAACTGTTTTTT	CAWSVRRRDGNEKLFF
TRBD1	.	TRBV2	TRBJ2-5	TGTGCCAGCAGTGCGGAGAAGGGGGCTAGGGAGACCCAGTACTTC	CASSAEKGARETQYF
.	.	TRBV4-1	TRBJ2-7	TGCGCCAGCAGCCAAGTTCAGGGGATGAGCTACGAGCAGTACTTC	CASSQVQGMSYEQYF
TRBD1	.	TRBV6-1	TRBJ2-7	TGTGCCAGCAGTGAAGGGACAGGAGCTTACGAGCAGTACTTC	CASSEGTGAYEQYF
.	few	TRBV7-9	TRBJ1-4	TGTGCCAGCAGCTCCCAGCGAGGTGAAAAACTGTTTTTT	CASSSQRGEKLFF
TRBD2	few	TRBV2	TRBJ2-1	TGTGCCACCCGTTCGGCCAGCGGGAGGGCCGGATCCCATGAGCAGTTCTTC	CATRSASGRAGSHEQFF
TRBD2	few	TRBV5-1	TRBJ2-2	TGCGCCAGCAGCTTGACTCTAGCGGGCAACACCGGGGAGCTGTTTTTT	CASSLTLAGNTGELFF
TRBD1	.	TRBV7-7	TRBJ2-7	TGTGCTAGCAGCTTGGACAGGGGCCACGAGCAGTACTTC	CASSLDRGHEQYF
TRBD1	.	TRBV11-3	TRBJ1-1	TGTGCCAGCAGCTTAGCTCAGGGACAGACGCCTGAAGCTTTCTTT	CASSLAQGQTPEAFF
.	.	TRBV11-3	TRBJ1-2	TGTGCCAGCAGCTCCCTTCGGGGGAGGACTAACTATGGCTACACCTTC	CASSSLRGRTNYGYTF
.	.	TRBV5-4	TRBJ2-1	TGTGCCAGCAGCTTCAGGACTTTCTCCTACAATGAGCAGTTCTTC	CASSFRTFSYNEQFF